This TCR beta chain is drawn from a study of radiotherapy plus CTLA-4 blockade in lung cancer. Germline V gene sequence: CDR1 LNHDA, CDR2 SQIVND (reference sequence). The CDR3 sequence is 16 residues long. Trimming took 0 bases from V and 4 from J, leaving 12 bases between them. Only in-frame clones appear in the TCRdb table, and some are missing; sequencing was by immunoSEQ multiplex PCR. The sample includes about 28,000 clones, approximately 79% of them seen just once. Study-level findings and limits: In blood, tumor-derived TCR clones expanded after radiotherapy plus ipilimumab.

As concerns this clone: Its antigen is as yet unknown.

Those patients who had chemo-refractory metastatic non-small-cell lung cancer were given focal radiation along with CTLA-4 blockade through ipilimumab. This receptor was obtained from a human donor with non-small cell lung cancer who had stable disease on radiotherapy plus ipilimumab. The rearrangement joins TRBV19 to TRBJ2-2; either TRBD1 or TRBD2 may supply D (5 bases each). The source material was peripheral blood, sampled from a patient treated with radiotherapy plus ipilimumab. This chain's CDR3 is CASSIDLPGTTGELFF. The CDR3 DNA follows: TGTGCCAGTAGTATAGATCTGCCAGGGACCACCGGGGAGCTGTTTTTT.